This T cell receptor beta chain derives from a study of cytomegalovirus exposure and HLA in healthy donors. PCR employed 60 Vbeta and 13 Jbeta primers. Assay: immunoSEQ multiplex PCR; the TCRdb copy retains only in-frame clones and omits some. The repertoire holds about 100,000 clones, with under 80% as singletons. A single count supports this clone. The receptor's source is a woman aged 50 to 60 in good health and CMV-seropositive. Sample: PBMCs.

CDR3 nucleotides: TGCACCAGCAGGGGCATCCCCTACGAGCAGTACTTC. Its protein product is CTSRGIPYEQYF. The genes are TRBV1 and TRBJ2-7; TRBD1 is the table's D call, not checked against the DNA. TRBV1 is flagged as a pseudogene. The length of the CDR3 is 12 residues.